A selection of T cell receptor beta chains follows, all from one sample in a study of cytomegalovirus exposure and HLA in healthy donors. Assay used: immunoSEQ multiplex PCR; TCRdb lists only in-frame clones, some missing. The table shows almost 200,000 clones, with roughly 85% occurring only once. The sequenced sample was PBMCs. The receptors were gathered from a woman in her twenties or thirties in good health and CMV-seropositive. Each CDR3 is given with its conserved first and last residue. A D gene is named only where the DNA matches it firmly. Not all rows give a size; the values are once, few, many and, for expanded clones, a class.

TRBJ1-2 | 11 | NA | TRBV29-1 | NA | CSAPFKGGYTF | TGCAGCGCTCCTTTTAAGGGGGGCTACACCTTC
TRBJ1-3 | 16 | NA | TRBV4-1 | NA | CASSHSNRVPGNTIYF | TGCGCCAGCAGCCACTCAAACAGGGTCCCTGGAAACACCATATATTTT
TRBJ1-1 | 16 | NA | TRBV19 | NA | CASSMVGGAKNTEAFF | TGTGCCAGTAGTATGGTGGGCGGGGCTAAGAACACTGAAGCTTTCTTT
TRBJ2-7 | 15 | NA | TRBV11-3 | NA | CASSLDPAGQGEQYF | TGTGCCAGCAGCTTAGATCCTGCAGGGCAGGGCGAGCAGTACTTC
TRBJ2-5 | 15 | TRBD1 | TRBV2 | NA | CASAGQGVAQETQYF | TGTGCCAGCGCGGGACAGGGGGTCGCGCAAGAGACCCAGTACTTC
TRBJ2-1 | 16 | TRBD2 | TRBV6-6 | NA | CASSSLAGGLDNEQFF | TGTGCCAGCAGTTCGCTAGCGGGGGGGTTGGACAATGAGCAGTTCTTC
TRBJ2-7 | 14 | NA | TRBV5-1 | NA | CASSLPTDSYEQYF | TGCGCCAGCAGCTTACCGACAGACTCCTACGAGCAGTACTTC
TRBJ1-2 | 11 | NA | TRBV29-1 | few | CSVVSGDGYTF | TGCAGCGTTGTATCGGGGGACGGCTACACCTTC
TRBJ1-5 | 16 | NA | TRBV7-9 | NA | CASSLGGPNSNQPQHF | TGTGCCAGCAGCTTAGGGGGGCCAAATAGCAATCAGCCCCAGCATTTT
TRBJ1-2 | 15 | TRBD1 | TRBV19 | NA | CASSTPRTGRYGYTF | TGTGCCAGTAGTACACCCCGGACAGGGAGGTATGGCTACACCTTC
TRBJ1-1 | 15 | NA | TRBV6-5 | once | CASREQGFLLTEAFF | TGTGCCAGCAGAGAACAGGGTTTTCTTCTCACTGAAGCTTTCTTT
TRBJ1-5 | 17 | TRBD1 | TRBV7-8 | NA | CASSLGAGGYSNQPQHF | TGTGCCAGCAGCTTAGGGGCAGGGGGTTATAGCAATCAGCCCCAGCATTTT
TRBJ1-1 | 16 | NA | TRBV7-2 | few | CASSPSRDVKDTEAFF | TGTGCCAGCAGCCCCAGCAGGGATGTGAAGGACACTGAAGCTTTCTTT
TRBJ2-1 | 17 | NA | TRBV4-1 | few | CASSQDRSGDSYNEQFF | TGCGCCAGCAGCCAAGATCGGTCAGGTGACTCCTACAATGAGCAGTTCTTC
TRBJ1-5 | 17 | NA | TRBV19 | NA | CASSILAGDIGNQPQHF | TGTGCCAGTAGTATTTTAGCCGGGGACATTGGCAATCAGCCCCAGCATTTT
TRBJ1-2 | 13 | NA | TRBV18 | NA | CASSSGSNYGYTF | TGTGCCAGCTCATCGGGATCCAACTATGGCTACACCTTC
TRBJ2-7 | 14 | TRBD1 | TRBV4-1 | NA | CASSPGQGAFEQYF | TGCGCCAGCAGCCCGGGACAGGGGGCCTTCGAGCAGTACTTC
TRBJ2-5 | 16 | TRBD2 | TRBV5-1 | NA | CASSLGTGTSEETQYF | TGCGCCAGCAGCTTGGGCACCGGGACTAGCGAAGAGACCCAGTACTTC
TRBJ1-1 | 15 | NA | TRBV7-6 | NA | CASSQGQVEVTEAFF | TGTGCCAGCAGCCAAGGTCAGGTGGAGGTCACTGAAGCTTTCTTT
TRBJ2-1 | 15 | TRBD1 | TRBV5-6 | NA | CASSPGTGVYNEQFF | TGTGCCAGCAGCCCCGGAACAGGGGTGTACAATGAGCAGTTCTTC
TRBJ2-2 | 18 | TRBD2 | TRBV4-2 | NA | CASSQDTKRGAKTGELFF | TGTGCCAGCAGCCAAGATACCAAGCGGGGGGCCAAAACCGGGGAGCTGTTTTTT
TRBJ2-2 | 17 | TRBD2 | TRBV7-6 | NA | CASSLGSGTKNTGELFF | TGTGCCAGCAGCTTGGGTAGCGGGACTAAGAACACCGGGGAGCTGTTTTTT
TRBJ2-1 | 15 | TRBD2 | TRBV7-8 | few | CASSLPGLAALGKFF | TGTGCCAGCAGCTTACCGGGACTAGCGGCGCTAGGAAAGTTCTTC
TRBJ2-1 | 16 | TRBD2 | TRBV29-1 | NA | CSATSGRGRSYNEQFF | TGCAGCGCCACTAGCGGGAGAGGAAGGTCCTACAATGAGCAGTTCTTC
TRBJ2-3 | 17 | TRBD2 | TRBV5-5 | NA | CASSSLVAGSGTDTQYF | TGTGCCAGCAGCTCCCTCGTAGCGGGGTCTGGCACAGATACGCAGTATTTT
TRBJ2-7 | 13 | NA | TRBV10-3 | NA | CAIRGRLSYEQYF | TGTGCCATCAGGGGGCGGCTATCCTACGAGCAGTACTTC
TRBJ2-7 | 12 | NA | TRBV30 | NA | CAWSKGSYEQYF | TGTGCCTGGAGCAAGGGGTCCTACGAGCAGTACTTC
TRBJ2-3 | 19 | TRBD1 | TRBV19 | NA | CASPSRDRQHLTSTDTQYF | TGTGCCAGTCCCTCCCGGGACAGGCAACATTTAACTAGCACAGATACGCAGTATTTT
TRBJ2-3 | 17 | TRBD2 | TRBV5-5 | NA | CASSLLASGSSTDTQYF | TGTGCCAGCAGCTTGTTGGCTAGCGGGAGTAGCACAGATACGCAGTATTTT
TRBJ1-1 | 12 | NA | TRBV7-9 | few | CASSPGYTEAFF | TGTGCCAGCAGCCCCGGTTACACTGAAGCTTTCTTT
TRBJ2-7 | 17 | TRBD2 | TRBV2 | NA | CASSGSGILGPLYEQYF | TGTGCCAGCAGCGGTAGCGGGATCCTGGGGCCTCTCTACGAGCAGTACTTC
TRBJ2-3 | 15 | TRBD2 | TRBV5-1 | NA | CASTLLAASTDTQYF | TGCGCCAGCACCCTCCTAGCGGCAAGCACAGATACGCAGTATTTT
TRBJ2-1 | 17 | NA | TRBV7-9 | once | CASSPLLVAGPYNEQFF | TGTGCCAGCAGCCCCTTACTGGTGGCGGGACCTTACAATGAGCAGTTCTTC
TRBJ2-3 | 16 | NA | TRBV6-4 | NA | CASSDSRGTRADTQYF | TGTGCCAGCAGTGACTCCAGGGGAACCCGCGCAGATACGCAGTATTTT
TRBJ2-2 | 16 | NA | TRBV11-2 | NA | CASSLAPGMNTGELFF | TGTGCCAGCAGCTTAGCTCCAGGGATGAACACCGGGGAGCTGTTTTTT
TRBJ2-1 | 13 | NA | TRBV2 | NA | CASRRGSYNEQFF | TGTGCCAGCCGCAGGGGCTCCTACAATGAGCAGTTCTTC
TRBJ2-7 | 14 | NA | TRBV7-9 | NA | CASSTGINLYEQYF | TGTGCCAGCAGCACGGGAATTAACCTCTACGAGCAGTACTTC
TRBJ2-7 | 14 | NA | TRBV4-1 | NA | CASSQGQGTYEQYF | TGCGCCAGCAGCCAAGGCCAGGGCACCTACGAGCAGTACTTC
TRBJ1-2 | 15 | NA | TRBV18 | once | CASSTPWRGRYGYTF | TGTGCCAGCTCGACCCCGTGGAGGGGAAGGTATGGCTACACCTTC
TRBJ2-2 | 13 | NA | TRBV27 | NA | CASFSEGTGELFF | TGTGCCAGCTTTTCGGAGGGAACCGGGGAGCTGTTTTTT
TRBJ2-3 | 19 | TRBD2 | TRBV11-2 | NA | CASSLALTGTSRSSDTQYF | TGTGCCAGCAGCTTAGCTCTAACGGGGACTAGCAGAAGTTCAGATACGCAGTATTTT
TRBJ1-6 | 15 | NA | TRBV6-6 | NA | CASSYRQGSNSPLHF | TGTGCCAGCAGTTACCGGCAGGGCTCTAATTCACCCCTCCACTTT
TRBJ1-5 | 16 | NA | TRBV18 | NA | CASSPPGKQGNQPQHF | TGTGCCAGCTCACCACCGGGCAAGCAAGGCAATCAGCCCCAGCATTTT
TRBJ2-3 | 14 | NA | TRBV6-5 | few | CASTTGEPQDTQYF | TGTGCCAGCACTACCGGGGAACCGCAAGATACGCAGTATTTT
TRBJ2-3 | 12 | TRBD2 | TRBV2 | NA | CAAGLAGDTQYF | TGTGCCGCGGGACTAGCGGGGGATACGCAGTATTTT
TRBJ2-3 | 15 | NA | TRBV4-2 | NA | CASSTTETLVDTQYF | TGTGCCAGCAGCACAACAGAGACCCTTGTTGATACGCAGTATTTT
TRBJ2-7 | 15 | TRBD1 | TRBV5-8 | NA | CASSFQDRGYYEQYF | TGTGCCAGCAGCTTTCAGGACAGGGGGTACTACGAGCAGTACTTC
TRBJ2-7 | 14 | TRBD2 | TRBV15 | NA | CATSGKGLGREQYF | TGTGCCACCAGCGGAAAGGGACTAGGGAGGGAGCAGTACTTC